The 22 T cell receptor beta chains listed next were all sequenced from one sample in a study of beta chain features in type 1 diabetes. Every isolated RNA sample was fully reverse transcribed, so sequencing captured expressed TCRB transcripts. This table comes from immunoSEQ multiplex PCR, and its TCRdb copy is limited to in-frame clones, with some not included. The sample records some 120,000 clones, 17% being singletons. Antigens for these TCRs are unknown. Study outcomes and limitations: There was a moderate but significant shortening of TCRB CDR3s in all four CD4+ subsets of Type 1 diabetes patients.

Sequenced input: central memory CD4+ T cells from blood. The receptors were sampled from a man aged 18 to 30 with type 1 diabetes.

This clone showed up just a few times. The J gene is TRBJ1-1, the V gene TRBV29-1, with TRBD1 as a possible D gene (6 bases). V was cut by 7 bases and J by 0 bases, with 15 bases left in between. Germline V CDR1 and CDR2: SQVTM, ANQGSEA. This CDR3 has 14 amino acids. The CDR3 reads CSASTGQLNTEAFF. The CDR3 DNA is TGCAGCGCATCAACGGGACAACTGAACACTGAAGCTTTCTTT.

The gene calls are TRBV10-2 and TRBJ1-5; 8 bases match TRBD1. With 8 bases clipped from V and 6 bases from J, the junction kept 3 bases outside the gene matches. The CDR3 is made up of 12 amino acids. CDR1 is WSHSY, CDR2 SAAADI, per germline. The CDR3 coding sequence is TGCGCCAGCCTCGACAGGGGTCAGCCCCAGCATTTT. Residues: CASLDRGQPQHF.

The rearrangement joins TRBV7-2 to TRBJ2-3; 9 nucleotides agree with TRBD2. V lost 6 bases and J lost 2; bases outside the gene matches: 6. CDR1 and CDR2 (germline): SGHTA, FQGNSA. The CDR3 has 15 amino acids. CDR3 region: CASSSLAGTTDTQYF. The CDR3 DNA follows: TGTGCCAGCAGTTCCCTAGCGGGAACCACAGATACGCAGTATTTT.

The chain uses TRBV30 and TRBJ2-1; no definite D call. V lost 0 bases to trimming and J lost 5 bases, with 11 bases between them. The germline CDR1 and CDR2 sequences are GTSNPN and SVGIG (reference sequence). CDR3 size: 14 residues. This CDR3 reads CAWSVLPSDNEQFF. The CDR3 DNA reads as TGTGCCTGGAGTGTACTGCCATCGGACAATGAGCAGTTCTTC.

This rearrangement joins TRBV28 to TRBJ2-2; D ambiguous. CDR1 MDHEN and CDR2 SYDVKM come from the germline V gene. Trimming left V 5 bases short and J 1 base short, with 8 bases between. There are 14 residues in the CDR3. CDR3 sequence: CASSTGGNTGELFF. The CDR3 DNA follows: TGTGCCAGCAGTACGGGTGGGAACACCGGGGAGCTGTTTTTT.

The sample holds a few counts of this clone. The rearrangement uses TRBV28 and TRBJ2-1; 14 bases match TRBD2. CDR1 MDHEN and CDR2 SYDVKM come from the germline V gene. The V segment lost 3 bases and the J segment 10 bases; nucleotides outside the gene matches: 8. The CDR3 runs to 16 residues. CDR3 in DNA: TGTGCCAGCAGTTTGTTGGTGACTAGCGGGGGGGCCGAGCAGTTCTTC. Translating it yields CASSLLVTSGGAEQFF.

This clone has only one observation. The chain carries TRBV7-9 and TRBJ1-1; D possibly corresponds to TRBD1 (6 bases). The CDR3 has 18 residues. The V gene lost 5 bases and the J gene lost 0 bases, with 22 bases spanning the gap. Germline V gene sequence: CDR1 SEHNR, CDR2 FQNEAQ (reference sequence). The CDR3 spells CASSREGQRGSMNTEAFF. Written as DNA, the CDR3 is TGTGCCAGCAGCCGAGAAGGACAGAGGGGATCTATGAACACTGAAGCTTTCTTT. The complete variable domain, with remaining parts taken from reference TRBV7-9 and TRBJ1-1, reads DTGVSQNPRHKITKRGQNVTFRCDPISEHNRLYWYRQTLGQGPEFLTYFQNEAQLEKSRLLSDRFSAERPKGSFSTLEIQRTEQGDSAMYLCASSREGQRGSMNTEAFFGQGTRLTVV.

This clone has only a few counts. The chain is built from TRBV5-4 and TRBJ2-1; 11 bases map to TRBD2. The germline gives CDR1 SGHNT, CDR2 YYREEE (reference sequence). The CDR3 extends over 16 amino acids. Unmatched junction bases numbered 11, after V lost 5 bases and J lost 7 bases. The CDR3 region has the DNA TGTGCCAGCAGTAAACCTGGACTAGCGGGCAGAAATGAGCAGTTCTTC. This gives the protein CASSKPGLAGRNEQFF.

The CDR3 bases are TGTGCCAGCAGCTCGGGACAGGTGGAGACCCAGTACTTC. Its protein is CASSSGQVETQYF. The rearrangement uses TRBV5-4 and TRBJ2-5, with TRBD1 matching 8 bases. V dropped 3 bases and J dropped 5; count of bases not matched to a gene: 3. The CDR3 has 13 residues. Germline V gives CDR1 SGHNT, CDR2 YYREEE (reference sequence).

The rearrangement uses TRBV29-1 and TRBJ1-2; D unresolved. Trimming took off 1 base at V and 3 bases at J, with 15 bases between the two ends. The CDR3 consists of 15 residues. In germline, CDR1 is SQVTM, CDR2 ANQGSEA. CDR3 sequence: CSVEGAAGNDYGYTF. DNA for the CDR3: TGCAGCGTTGAAGGCGCGGCGGGGAACGACTATGGCTACACCTTC.

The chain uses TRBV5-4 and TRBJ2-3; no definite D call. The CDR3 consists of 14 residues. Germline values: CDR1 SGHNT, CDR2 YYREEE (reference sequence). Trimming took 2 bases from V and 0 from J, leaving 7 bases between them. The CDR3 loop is CASSLVGSTDTQYF. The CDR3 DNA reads TGTGCCAGCAGCTTAGTGGGAAGCACAGATACGCAGTATTTT.

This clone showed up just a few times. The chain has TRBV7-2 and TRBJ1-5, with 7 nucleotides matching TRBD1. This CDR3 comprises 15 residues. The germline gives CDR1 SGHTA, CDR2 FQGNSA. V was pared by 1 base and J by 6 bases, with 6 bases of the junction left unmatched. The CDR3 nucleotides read TGTGCCAGCAGCTTAGGGGGACAGAGTTTTCAGCCCCAGCATTTT. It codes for CASSLGGQSFQPQHF.

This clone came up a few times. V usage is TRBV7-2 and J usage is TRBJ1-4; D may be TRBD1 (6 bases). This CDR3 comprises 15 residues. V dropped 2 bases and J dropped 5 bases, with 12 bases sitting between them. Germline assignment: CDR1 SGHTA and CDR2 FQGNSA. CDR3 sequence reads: CASSLQGSHNEKLFF. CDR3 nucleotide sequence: TGTGCCAGCAGCTTACAGGGGAGCCACAATGAAAAACTGTTTTTT.

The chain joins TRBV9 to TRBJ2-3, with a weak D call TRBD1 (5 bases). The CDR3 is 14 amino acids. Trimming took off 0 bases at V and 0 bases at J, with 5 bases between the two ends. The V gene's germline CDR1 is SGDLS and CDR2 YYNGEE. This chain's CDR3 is CASSVDRSTDTQYF. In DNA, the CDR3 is TGTGCCAGCAGCGTAGACAGGAGCACAGATACGCAGTATTTT.

CDR3 coding DNA: TGTGCCTGGAGCTTACCCGGCGCAGATACGCAGTATTTT. This encodes CAWSLPGADTQYF. The chain employs TRBV30 and TRBJ2-3; D call uncertain. The CDR3 covers 13 residues. V was cut by 3 bases and J by 4 bases, with 11 bases left in between. CDR1 and CDR2 (germline): GTSNPN, SVGIG (reference sequence).

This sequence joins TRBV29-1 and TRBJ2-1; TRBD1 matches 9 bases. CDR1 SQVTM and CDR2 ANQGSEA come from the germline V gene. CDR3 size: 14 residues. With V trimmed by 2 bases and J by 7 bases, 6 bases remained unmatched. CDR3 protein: CSVEFGTGWNEQFF. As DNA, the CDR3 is TGCAGCGTTGAATTTGGGACAGGGTGGAATGAGCAGTTCTTC.

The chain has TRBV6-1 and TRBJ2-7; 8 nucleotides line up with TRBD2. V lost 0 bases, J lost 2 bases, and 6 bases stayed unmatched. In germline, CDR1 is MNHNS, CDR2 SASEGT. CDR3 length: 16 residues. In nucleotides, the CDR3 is TGTGCCAGCAGTGAAGCGCCCGGGACTAGGGCCTACGAGCAGTACTTC. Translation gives CASSEAPGTRAYEQYF.

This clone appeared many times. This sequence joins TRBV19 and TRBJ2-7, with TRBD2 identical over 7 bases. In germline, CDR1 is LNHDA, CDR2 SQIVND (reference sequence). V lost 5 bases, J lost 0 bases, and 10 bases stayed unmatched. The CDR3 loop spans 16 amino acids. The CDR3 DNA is TGTGCCAGTAGTCTTCGCGGGAGTTCGGGCTCCTACGAGCAGTACTTC. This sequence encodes CASSLRGSSGSYEQYF.

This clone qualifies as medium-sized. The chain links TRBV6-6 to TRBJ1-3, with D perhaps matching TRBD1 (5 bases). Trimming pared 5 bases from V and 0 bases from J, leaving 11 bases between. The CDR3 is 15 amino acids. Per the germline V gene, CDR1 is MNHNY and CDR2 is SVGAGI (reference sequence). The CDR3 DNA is TGTGCCAGCAGTCCCTACGGGGGCTCTGGAAACACCATATATTTT. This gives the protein CASSPYGGSGNTIYF.

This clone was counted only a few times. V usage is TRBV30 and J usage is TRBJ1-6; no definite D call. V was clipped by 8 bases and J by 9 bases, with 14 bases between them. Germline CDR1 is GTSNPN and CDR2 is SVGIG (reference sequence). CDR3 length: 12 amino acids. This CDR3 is CALDQVTSPLHF. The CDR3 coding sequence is TGTGCCCTGGACCAAGTTACTTCACCCCTCCACTTT.

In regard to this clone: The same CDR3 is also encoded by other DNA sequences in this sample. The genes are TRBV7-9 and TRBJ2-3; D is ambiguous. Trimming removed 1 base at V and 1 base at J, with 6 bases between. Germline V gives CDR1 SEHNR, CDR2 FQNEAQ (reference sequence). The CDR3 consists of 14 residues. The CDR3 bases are TGTGCCAGCAGCTTAGGGCAGGGCACAGATACGCAGTATTTT. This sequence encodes CASSLGQGTDTQYF.

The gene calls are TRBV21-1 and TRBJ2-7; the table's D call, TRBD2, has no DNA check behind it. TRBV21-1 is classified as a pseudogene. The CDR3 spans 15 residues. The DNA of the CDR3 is TGTGCCAGCAGCAATTTTCGGGGGGCCTCCTACGAGCAGTACTTC. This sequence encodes CASSNFRGASYEQYF.